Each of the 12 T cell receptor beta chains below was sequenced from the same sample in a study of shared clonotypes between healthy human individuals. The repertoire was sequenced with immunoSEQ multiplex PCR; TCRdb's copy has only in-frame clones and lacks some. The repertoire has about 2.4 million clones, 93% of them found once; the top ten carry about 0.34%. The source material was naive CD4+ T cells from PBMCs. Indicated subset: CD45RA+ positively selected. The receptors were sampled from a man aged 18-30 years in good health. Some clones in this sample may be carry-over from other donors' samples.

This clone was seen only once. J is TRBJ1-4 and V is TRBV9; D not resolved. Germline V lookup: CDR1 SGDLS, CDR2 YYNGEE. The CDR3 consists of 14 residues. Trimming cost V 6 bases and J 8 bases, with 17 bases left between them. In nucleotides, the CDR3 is TGTGCCAGCACCTCCGGGAGGGCAGACGAAAAACTGTTTTTT. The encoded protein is CASTSGRADEKLFF.

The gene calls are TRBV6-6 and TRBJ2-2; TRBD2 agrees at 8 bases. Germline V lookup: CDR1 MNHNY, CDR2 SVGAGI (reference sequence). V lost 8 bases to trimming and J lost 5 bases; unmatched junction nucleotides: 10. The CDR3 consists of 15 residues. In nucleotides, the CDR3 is TGTGCCAGCTACCACGGGAGGGATTTTACCGGGGAGCTGTTTTTT. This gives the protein CASYHGRDFTGELFF.

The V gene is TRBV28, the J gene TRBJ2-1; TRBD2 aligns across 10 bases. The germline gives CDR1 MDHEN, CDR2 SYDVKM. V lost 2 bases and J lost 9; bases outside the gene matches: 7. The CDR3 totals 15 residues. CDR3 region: CASSLPRTSGSEQFF. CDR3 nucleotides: TGTGCCAGCAGTTTACCTCGGACTAGCGGTAGTGAGCAGTTCTTC. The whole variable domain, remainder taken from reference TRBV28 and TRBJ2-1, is DVKVTQSSRYLVKRTGEKVFLECVQDMDHENMFWYRQDPGLGLRLIYFSYDVKMKEKGDIPEGYSVSREKKERFSLILESASTNQTSMYLCASSLPRTSGSEQFFGPGTRLTVL.

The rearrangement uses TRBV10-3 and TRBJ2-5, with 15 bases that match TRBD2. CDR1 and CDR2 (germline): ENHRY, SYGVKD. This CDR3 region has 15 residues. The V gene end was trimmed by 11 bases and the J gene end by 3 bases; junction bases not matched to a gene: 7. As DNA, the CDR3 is TGTGCCGCCGGCTGGACTAGCGGGAGGGAAGAGACCCAGTACTTC. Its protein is CAAGWTSGREETQYF.

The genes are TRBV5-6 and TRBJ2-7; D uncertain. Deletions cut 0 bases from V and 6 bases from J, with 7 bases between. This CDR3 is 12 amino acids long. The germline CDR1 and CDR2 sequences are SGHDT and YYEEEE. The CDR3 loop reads CASSLGVGEQYF. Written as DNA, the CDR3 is TGTGCCAGCAGCTTGGGGGTGGGCGAGCAGTACTTC.

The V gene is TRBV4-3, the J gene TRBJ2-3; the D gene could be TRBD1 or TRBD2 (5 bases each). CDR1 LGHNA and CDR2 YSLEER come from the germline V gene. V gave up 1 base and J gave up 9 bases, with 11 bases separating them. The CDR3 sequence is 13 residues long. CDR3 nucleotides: TGCGCCAGCAGCCAAGTCGGAAGGGACACGCAGTATTTT. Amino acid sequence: CASSQVGRDTQYF.

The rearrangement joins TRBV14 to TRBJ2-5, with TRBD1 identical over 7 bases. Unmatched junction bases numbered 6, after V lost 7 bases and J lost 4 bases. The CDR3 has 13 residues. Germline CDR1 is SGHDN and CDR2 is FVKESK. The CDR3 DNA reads TGTGCCAGCACAGGGGGAAGTGGAGAGACCCAGTACTTC. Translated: CASTGGSGETQYF.

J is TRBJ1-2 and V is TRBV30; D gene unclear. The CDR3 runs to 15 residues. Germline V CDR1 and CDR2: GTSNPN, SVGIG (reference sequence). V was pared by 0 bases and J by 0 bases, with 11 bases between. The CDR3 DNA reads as TGTGCCTGGAGTGTTTGGGGAACTGCTAACTATGGCTACACCTTC. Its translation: CAWSVWGTANYGYTF.

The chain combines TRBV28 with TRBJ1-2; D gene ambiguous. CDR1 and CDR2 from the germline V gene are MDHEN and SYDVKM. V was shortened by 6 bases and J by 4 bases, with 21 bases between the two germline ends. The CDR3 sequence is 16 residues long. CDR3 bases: TGTGCCAGCAGAAAGGGCCTAGAGCCGGCCCTCTATGGCTACACCTTC. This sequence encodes CASRKGLEPALYGYTF.

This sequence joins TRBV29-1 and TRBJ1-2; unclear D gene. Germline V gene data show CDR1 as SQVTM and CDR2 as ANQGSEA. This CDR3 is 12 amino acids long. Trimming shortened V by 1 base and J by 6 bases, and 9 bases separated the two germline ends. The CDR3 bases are TGCAGCGTTGAAGCGCTGGAGCATGGCTACACCTTC. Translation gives CSVEALEHGYTF.

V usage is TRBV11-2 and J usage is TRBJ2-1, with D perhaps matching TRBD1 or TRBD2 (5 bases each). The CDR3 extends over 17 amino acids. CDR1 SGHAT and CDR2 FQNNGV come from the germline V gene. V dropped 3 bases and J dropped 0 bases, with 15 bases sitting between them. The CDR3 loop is CASSLLIEGLSYNEQFF. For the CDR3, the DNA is TGTGCCAGCAGCTTGTTAATAGAGGGGCTCTCCTACAATGAGCAGTTCTTC. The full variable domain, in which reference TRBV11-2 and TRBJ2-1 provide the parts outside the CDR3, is EAGVAQSPRYKIIEKRQSVAFWCNPISGHATLYWYQQILGQGPKLLIQFQNNGVVDDSQLPKDRFSAERLKGVDSTLKIQPAKLEDSAVYLCASSLLIEGLSYNEQFFGPGTRLTVL.

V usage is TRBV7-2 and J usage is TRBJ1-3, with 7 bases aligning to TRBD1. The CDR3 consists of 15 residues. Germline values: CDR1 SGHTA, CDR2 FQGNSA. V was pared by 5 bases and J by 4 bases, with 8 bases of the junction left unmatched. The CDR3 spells CASSPRQGLGNTIYF. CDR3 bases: TGTGCCAGCAGCCCGCGACAGGGCCTAGGAAACACCATATATTTT.